This passage covers 10 T cell receptor beta chains from one sample sequenced in a study of blood T cell repertoires in COVID-19. The method was immunoSEQ multiplex PCR; TCRdb's version includes in-frame clones alone and lacks a portion of them. The sample records about 87,000 clones, approximately 86% being singletons. The sequencing sample was made of peripheral blood. These receptors originate from a man between 40 and 49 years old with acute or convalescent COVID-19.

CDR3 DNA: TGTGCCAGCAGCTCCAGGGGGGGCAATCAGCCCCAGCATTTT. It specifies CASSSRGGNQPQHF. The chain is built from TRBV7-2 and TRBJ1-5, with 7 bases identical to TRBD1. The CDR3 runs 14 residues. The J segment lost 2 bases and the V segment lost 4 bases, leaving 2 bases of the junction unmatched. Germline loops: CDR1 SGHTA, CDR2 FQGNSA. The full variable domain, with the rest looked up from reference TRBV7-2 and TRBJ1-5, is GAGVSQSPSNKVTEKGKDVELRCDPISGHTALYWYRQSLGQGLEFLIYFQGNSAPDKSGLPSDRFSAERTGGSVSTLTIQRTQQEDSAVYLCASSSRGGNQPQHFGDGTRLSIL.

The chain combines TRBV10-3 with TRBJ2-2, with D possibly matching TRBD1 (6 bases). Deletions cut 6 bases from V and 0 bases from J, with 11 bases between. Germline CDR1 and CDR2: ENHRY and SYGVKD. CDR3 length: 15 amino acids. The CDR3 nucleotides are TGTGCCATCAGGCAGGACAGCGCGAACACCGGGGAGCTGTTTTTT. Protein product: CAIRQDSANTGELFF.

In this sample, this clone turned up a few times. V gene TRBV27 combines with J gene TRBJ1-6; TRBD1 might be the D (5 bases). In germline, CDR1 is MNHEY, CDR2 SMNVEV (reference sequence). CDR3 length: 13 amino acids. Trimming took off 1 base at V and 10 bases at J, with 8 bases between the two ends. This chain's CDR3 is CASSLLAGSPLHF. CDR3 DNA sequence: TGTGCCAGCAGTTTATTGGCAGGGTCACCCCTCCACTTT.

The CDR3 region has the DNA TGCGCCATCTTTAGAGTCAATGAGCAGTTCTTC. It codes for CAIFRVNEQFF. The V gene is TRBV10-2, the J gene TRBJ2-1; D uncertain. The CDR3 totals 11 residues. V lost 10 bases and J lost 6, with 10 bases in between. CDR1 and CDR2 from the germline V gene are WSHSY and SAAADI.

In this sample, this clone turned up once. The chain joins TRBV24-1 to TRBJ2-3, with a tentative D call TRBD2 (6 bases). The CDR3 extends over 16 amino acids. CDR1 is KGHDR and CDR2 is SFDVKD in the germline V gene. V was trimmed by 7 bases and J by 5 bases, leaving 21 bases between them. The CDR3, as DNA: TGTGCCACCAGGGATGACGACGGAGGGCCCCAAGATACGCAGTATTTT. Its translation: CATRDDDGGPQDTQYF.

Only one count was recorded for this clone. The chain is built from TRBV19 and TRBJ2-2; 7 nucleotides line up with TRBD2. Germline-derived CDR1 and CDR2 are LNHDA and SQIVND (reference sequence). With 5 bases clipped from V and 3 bases from J, the junction kept 6 bases outside the gene matches. This CDR3 is built from 15 residues. CDR3 loop: CASSSRLAHTGELFF. The CDR3 DNA sequence: TGTGCCAGTAGTTCCCGACTAGCTCACACCGGGGAGCTGTTTTTT.

V and J are TRBV19 and TRBJ1-1; D possibly corresponds to TRBD1 (5 bases). CDR3 size: 13 residues. Germline V gene data show CDR1 as LNHDA and CDR2 as SQIVND (reference sequence). The V and J ends lost 7 bases and 13 bases respectively, with 22 bases between them. The CDR3 sequence: CASTLKAGGKGFF. The CDR3 nucleotides are TGTGCCAGTACCCTAAAGGCCGGGGGGAAGGGTTTCTTT.

The chain recombines TRBV12-1 with TRBJ2-7; TRBD2 was called by the table and not checked on the DNA. TRBV12-1 is deemed a pseudogene. The CDR3 totals 17 residues. DNA for the CDR3: TGTGCCAGCAGCTGGGTCCGTCATAGCGGAGAGGACTACGAGCAGTACTTC. The encoded protein is CASSWVRHSGEDYEQYF.

This rearrangement joins TRBV29-1 to TRBJ1-1; the D gene is possibly TRBD1 (6 bases). The V end was cut by 5 bases, the J end by 9 bases, with 13 bases between. Germline V gene data show CDR1 as SQVTM and CDR2 as ANQGSEA. The CDR3 sequence is 11 residues long. The CDR3 reads CSVPTGGKAFF. CDR3 in DNA: TGCAGCGTTCCGACAGGAGGAAAAGCTTTCTTT. The full variable domain, with the rest looked up from reference TRBV29-1 and TRBJ1-1, is SAVISQKPSRDICQRGTSLTIQCQVDSQVTMMFWYRQQPGQSLTLIATANQGSEATYESGFVIDKFPISRPNLTFSTLTVSNMSPEDSSIYLCSVPTGGKAFFGQGTRLTVV.

The V and J genes are TRBV5-6 and TRBJ1-1; D uncertain. The length of the CDR3 is 13 residues. CDR1 and CDR2 from the germline V gene are SGHDT and YYEEEE. V was trimmed by 0 bases and J by 7 bases, leaving 10 bases between them. CDR3 in DNA: TGTGCCAGCAGCTTGGTTGTTTCCGGTGAAGCTTTCTTT. Encoded protein: CASSLVVSGEAFF.